This T cell receptor beta chain was identified during a study of blood T cell repertoires in COVID-19. About the research overall: Acute and convalescent COVID-19 specimens originated in the United States, Italy and Spain. In each case, the material was cDNA or gDNA derived from T cells, B-cell-depleted T cells, or PBMCs.

The CDR3 has 13 amino acids. V lost 6 bases to trimming and J lost 7 bases; unmatched junction nucleotides: 8. The germline CDR1 and CDR2 sequences are MNHEY and SVGAGI. Study processing details: Reference gene primer amplification in the assay estimated nucleated cell counts. This table comes from immunoSEQ multiplex PCR, and its TCRdb copy is limited to in-frame clones, with some not included. From that table come the V and J calls and clone size; the DNA was used to work out D and trimming. This table has 70,000 to 80,000 clones, more than 75% appearing once. This receptor was identified in a human donor in a cohort sampled during active COVID-19. This sequence joins TRBV6-5 and TRBJ1-2; TRBD1 matches 7 bases. Input material: peripheral blood. CDR3 DNA: TGTGCCAGCAGACAACCGACAGGGTCTGGCTACACCTTC. Translating gives CASRQPTGSGYTF.